Below are 23 T cell receptor beta chains sequenced from a single sample in a study of T cell changes during pregnancy in multiple sclerosis. Profiling relied on immunoSEQ multiplex PCR, and the TCRdb table lists in-frame clones only, not all of them. The sample has fewer than 90,000 clones; around 94% are singletons. The sample here was peripheral blood, taken in the third trimester of pregnancy. The receptors come from a female donor with multiple sclerosis, enrolled in a pregnancy study.

The chain recombines TRBV29-1 with TRBJ2-1; 11 positions match TRBD2. Germline assignment: CDR1 SQVTM and CDR2 ANQGSEA. The ends lost 2 bases at V and 4 bases at J; junction bases unmatched: 7. The CDR3 covers 16 residues. This CDR3 reads CSVERGTSGKYNEQFF. The CDR3 bases are TGCAGCGTTGAACGAGGGACTAGCGGAAAATACAATGAGCAGTTCTTC.

V usage is TRBV7-9 and J usage is TRBJ1-2; TRBD1 matches at 12 bases. CDR1 SEHNR and CDR2 FQNEAQ come from the germline V gene (reference sequence). V shed 5 bases, J shed 5 bases, and the junction held 6 bases outside the gene matches. This CDR3 spans 15 amino acids. The CDR3 DNA reads TGTGCCAGCAGCCCCCGGGACAGGGGGCTATATGGCTACACCTTC. This translates into CASSPRDRGLYGYTF.

V usage is TRBV28 and J usage is TRBJ2-3; D is perhaps TRBD2 (6 bases). The CDR3 extends over 15 amino acids. Between the trimmed V and J ends, which lost 2 bases and 4 bases, there was a span of 13 bases. The germline V gene has CDR1 MDHEN and CDR2 SYDVKM. In nucleotides, the CDR3 is TGTGCCAGCAGTTTACCCCTCGCGGGACCAGATACGCAGTATTTT. This gives the protein CASSLPLAGPDTQYF.

This chain uses TRBV7-2 with TRBJ2-7, with D perhaps TRBD2 (5 bases). Trimming cost V 5 bases and J 6 bases, with 14 bases left between them. This CDR3 has 13 amino acids. The germline V gene encodes CDR1 SGHTA and CDR2 FQGNSA. CDR3 DNA: TGTGCCAGCAGCAAAAGCGGTACCCGCGAGCAGTACTTC. Its translation: CASSKSGTREQYF.

This chain connects TRBV7-2 to TRBJ2-5; 10 positions agree with TRBD1. CDR3 length: 18 amino acids. Germline CDR1 reads SGHTA; CDR2 reads FQGNSA. Trimming took 3 bases from V and 4 from J; bases not matched to a gene: 14. The CDR3 sequence is CASSFMIPGQGIGETQYF. Written as DNA, the CDR3 is TGTGCCAGCAGCTTCATGATCCCGGGACAGGGGATCGGAGAGACCCAGTACTTC.

This clone appeared once. J is TRBJ2-7 and V is TRBV11-2, with unresolved D. Germline V gene data show CDR1 as SGHAT and CDR2 as FQNNGV. The V gene lost 7 bases and the J gene lost 3 bases, with 13 bases spanning the gap. The CDR3 has 13 residues. As DNA, the CDR3 is TGTGCCAGCACCCTAGGCCCACGCTACGAGCAGTACTTC. Translation gives CASTLGPRYEQYF.

The V gene is TRBV6-7, the J gene TRBJ1-5; TRBD1 is a possible D gene (6 bases). TRBV6-7 is an open reading frame, and its role is uncertain. The CDR3 loop spans 17 amino acids. With 0 bases removed from V and 11 bases from J, the gap between germline ends came to 23 bases. The CDR3 DNA reads as TGTGCCAGCAGTTACTCGAAATCGGCGGGGGCTGCAACAGCCCAGCATTTT. Translated, it gives CASSYSKSAGAATAQHF.

V and J are TRBV1 and TRBJ2-7; the listed D gene, TRBD2, was not tested against the DNA. TRBV1 is assigned pseudogene status. The CDR3 loop spans 16 amino acids. The CDR3 DNA follows: TGCACCAGCAGCCAAGGGTCTAGCGGGAGAGGGCACGAGCAGTACTTC. Translation gives CTSSQGSSGRGHEQYF.

Here the CDR3 DNA reads TGTGCCAGCAGTTTACGACTAGCGGGAGCGTTAGACCCTGAGCAGTTCTTC. Translation: CASSLRLAGALDPEQFF. The chain combines TRBV27 with TRBJ2-1; 12 nucleotides match TRBD2. The length of the CDR3 is 17 residues. From germline, CDR1 is MNHEY and CDR2 SMNVEV (reference sequence). V shed 2 bases and J 9 bases; nucleotides not matched to a gene: 11.

The chain combines TRBV19 with TRBJ2-1, with 8 bases identical to TRBD1. After removal of 3 bases from V and 7 bases from J, the junction contained 8 bases not matched to a gene. This CDR3 has 15 residues. Germline CDR1 is LNHDA and CDR2 is SQIVND (reference sequence). Here the CDR3 reads CASSIGQGAGNEQFF. The CDR3 DNA is TGTGCCAGTAGTATCGGTCAGGGGGCAGGTAATGAGCAGTTCTTC.

The chain is built from TRBV4-2 and TRBJ1-5; tentatively, D is TRBD1 (5 bases). The CDR3 totals 16 residues. The V gene's germline CDR1 is LGHNA and CDR2 YNFKEQ. Trimming shortened V by 0 bases and J by 4 bases, and 13 bases separated the two germline ends. CDR3: CASSQDGLQANQPQHF. The CDR3 DNA reads as TGTGCCAGCAGCCAAGATGGGTTACAGGCTAATCAGCCCCAGCATTTT.

This clone was found once. The V and J genes are TRBV9 and TRBJ2-2, with 7 bases matching TRBD1. Germline V CDR1 and CDR2: SGDLS, YYNGEE. With 4 bases clipped from V and 4 bases from J, the junction kept 10 bases outside the gene matches. The CDR3 spans 16 residues. CDR3 amino acids: CASSPSGTVFTGELFF. CDR3 sequence (DNA): TGTGCCAGCAGCCCTTCCGGGACAGTGTTCACCGGGGAGCTGTTTTTT.

The rearrangement uses TRBV7-3 and TRBJ2-5; TRBD2 aligns across 9 bases. The V and J ends lost 2 bases and 5 bases, in that order; junction bases with no gene match: 6. Germline V lookup: CDR1 SGHTA, CDR2 FQGTGA. The CDR3 totals 15 residues. The CDR3 loop is CASSLGGRAWETQYF. Here the CDR3 DNA reads TGTGCCAGCAGCTTAGGCGGGAGGGCCTGGGAGACCCAGTACTTC.

This chain connects TRBV4-3 to TRBJ2-3; D uncertain. The germline V gene has CDR1 LGHNA and CDR2 YSLEER. CDR3 length: 15 residues. The V end lost 0 bases, the J end lost 1 base, and 8 bases lay between the germline ends. The chain's CDR3 is CASSQDQRGTDTQYF. CDR3 bases: TGCGCCAGCAGCCAAGATCAACGGGGCACAGATACGCAGTATTTT.

This chain links TRBV4-1 with TRBJ1-1; D perhaps matches TRBD1 (6 bases). V was trimmed by 1 base and J by 1 base, leaving 7 bases between them. This CDR3 contains 14 residues. Looked up from germline, CDR1 is MGHRA and CDR2 is YSYEKL. CDR3 protein: CASSQGTENTEAFF. The CDR3 DNA follows: TGCGCCAGCAGCCAAGGGACAGAGAACACTGAAGCTTTCTTT.

The genes are TRBV28 and TRBJ1-1; D unclear. Trimming removed 5 bases at V and 0 bases at J, with 10 bases between. The length of the CDR3 is 14 residues. Germline-derived CDR1 and CDR2 are MDHEN and SYDVKM. CDR3 amino acids: CASSPSRVNTEAFF. The CDR3 DNA reads TGTGCCAGCAGTCCCTCCCGGGTGAACACTGAAGCTTTCTTT.

The chain carries TRBV6-1 and TRBJ2-1, with 7 bases that match TRBD2. CDR1 and CDR2 (germline): MNHNS, SASEGT. CDR3 length equals 14 residues. V dropped 3 bases and J dropped 3; count of bases not matched to a gene: 2. This CDR3 reads CASSDGGSYNEQFF. CDR3 in DNA: TGTGCCAGCAGTGACGGCGGGAGCTACAATGAGCAGTTCTTC.

The chain joins TRBV4-1 to TRBJ2-7; 8 bases match TRBD2. Germline CDR1 and CDR2: MGHRA and YSYEKL. Germline trimming cut 4 bases from V and 2 bases from J; bases unmatched to any gene: 7. CDR3 length equals 15 residues. The CDR3, as DNA: TGCGCCAGCAGCCCGAGCGGGAGCTCTACCTACGAGCAGTACTTC. Residues: CASSPSGSSTYEQYF.

The rearrangement links TRBV27 to TRBJ1-2; 12 bases match TRBD1. The CDR3 contains 19 residues. CDR1 and CDR2 from the germline V gene are MNHEY and SMNVEV (reference sequence). The V gene end was trimmed by 5 bases and the J gene end by 2 bases; junction bases not matched to a gene: 15. The CDR3 region is CASSPLLGDRGRRNYGYTF. The CDR3 DNA is TGTGCCAGCAGTCCTCTCCTCGGGGACAGGGGGCGGAGAAACTATGGCTACACCTTC.

This chain connects TRBV7-9 to TRBJ2-7; tentatively, D is TRBD2 (7 bases). Trimming stripped 2 bases from V and 3 bases from J, with 11 bases between. Germline loops: CDR1 SEHNR, CDR2 FQNEAQ (reference sequence). The CDR3 extends over 14 amino acids. CDR3 sequence: CASSLRGEGYEQYF. The CDR3 DNA sequence: TGTGCCAGCAGCTTAAGGGGGGAGGGCTACGAGCAGTACTTC. Filled out from reference TRBV7-9 and TRBJ2-7, the complete variable domain reads DTGVSQNPRHKITKRGQNVTFRCDPISEHNRLYWYRQTLGQGPEFLTYFQNEAQLEKSRLLSDRFSAERPKGSFSTLEIQRTEQGDSAMYLCASSLRGEGYEQYFGPGTRLTVT.

The chain recombines TRBV6-5 with TRBJ1-5; TRBD1 matches 7 bases. This CDR3 spans 13 amino acids. V gave up 5 bases and J gave up 5 bases; unmatched junction bases: 3. Germline V gene lookup returns CDR1 MNHEY and CDR2 SVGAGI. CDR3 sequence reads: CASSRDSYQPQHF. DNA of the CDR3: TGTGCCAGCAGTCGGGACAGTTATCAGCCCCAGCATTTT.

The chain links TRBV27 to TRBJ2-3; 10 bases agree with TRBD2. The CDR3 runs 18 residues. V lost 2 bases, J lost 3 bases, and 11 bases stayed unmatched. Germline-derived CDR1 and CDR2 are MNHEY and SMNVEV (reference sequence). This CDR3 reads CASSLRSGRASVTDTQYF. The DNA of the CDR3 is TGTGCCAGCAGTTTACGGAGCGGGAGGGCCAGTGTAACAGATACGCAGTATTTT.

This clone appeared a few times. The V gene is TRBV5-3, the J gene TRBJ1-1; 8 bases fit TRBD1. TRBV5-3 is treated as an ORF (open reading frame) with a function not yet certain. After removal of 4 bases from V and 5 bases from J, the junction contained 7 bases not matched to a gene. The CDR3 spans 14 residues. In DNA form, the CDR3 reads TGTGCCAGAAGCAAAGACAGGGGTGGGACTGAAGCTTTCTTT. Translating it yields CARSKDRGGTEAFF.